The present TCR beta chain was sequenced within a study of cytomegalovirus exposure and HLA in healthy donors. Study-level information: Researchers previously reported finding roughly 120 million unique TCR beta sequences from 150 million to 200 million T cells.

Regarding the study as a whole: What a later analysis showed was that several of the most significant clusters appeared linked to common viral pathogens.

Details on this clone: What it binds is not known.

The PCR was carried out with 60 Vbeta primers and 13 Jbeta primers. The authors' processing: Later work found 80 million to 85 million unique TCR beta chains, with about 10 million shared. The protocol was immunoSEQ multiplex PCR, while the TCRdb copy is restricted to in-frame clones and leaves out a portion. D and trimming come from the DNA, and the V and J calls and clone size come from that table. The table records about 110,000 clones, over 70% of them present only once. CDR3 size: 13 residues. Germline V lookup: CDR1 ENHRY, CDR2 SYGVKD. After removal of 11 bases from V and 4 bases from J, the junction contained 9 bases not matched to a gene.

This sequence originates from a man aged 30 to 39 in good health and CMV-seronegative. Sequencing input: PBMCs. The rearrangement links TRBV10-3 to TRBJ2-7; 9 positions match TRBD1. This chain's CDR3 is CASRDRVRYEQYF. CDR3 nucleotide sequence: TGTGCCTCTAGGGACAGGGTAAGATACGAGCAGTACTTC.